These T cell receptor beta chains were read from a single sample in a study of early T cells in non-severe SARS-CoV-2 infection. TCRdb reanalysed the 5' RACE reads using MiXCR and keeps one entry per CDR3 protein. The sample has about 30,000 distinct CDR3 sequences, about 5% seen once; the top ten hold 10% to 13%. The sequencing input was whole blood. These receptors were collected from an adult who was a healthcare worker with PCR-confirmed SARS-CoV-2 infection or an uninfected control (not recorded which). Both conserved end residues are part of each CDR3. The order of the fields is V gene, clone size, J gene, D gene, CDR3 DNA, CDR3 protein. D genes are given only for firm matches. Clone size is shown for a subset of rows, as once, few, many or a class of expanded clone.

TRBV5-1	many	TRBJ2-7	NA	TGCGCCAGCAGCATGGACAGAATCGCCTACGAGCAGTACTTC	CASSMDRIAYEQYF
TRBV13	many	TRBJ2-3	NA	TGTGCCAGCAGAACCAGGGGGGCTATCACAGATACGCAGTATTTT	CASRTRGAITDTQYF
TRBV20-1	many	TRBJ1-1	TRBD1	TGCAGTGCTAACGCAGACAGGGCGATGAACACTGAAGCTTTCTTT	CSANADRAMNTEAFF
TRBV15	many	TRBJ1-6	NA	TGTGCCACCAGCAGGCAGGACAAGGTCTATTCACCCCTCCACTTT	CATSRQDKVYSPLHF
TRBV13	many	TRBJ1-6	NA	TGTGCCAGCAGCCCCCAGCCGACGGGGTCACCCCTCCACTTT	CASSPQPTGSPLHF
TRBV7-2	many	TRBJ2-7	NA	TGTGCCAGCAGCTTAGGTTACGGCGCCGAGCAGTACTTC	CASSLGYGAEQYF
TRBV6-5	few	TRBJ2-7	TRBD1	TGTGCCAGCAGGTCGACAGGGACCTACGAGCAGTACTTC	CASRSTGTYEQYF
TRBV14	many	TRBJ1-1	NA	TGTGCCAGCAGCCAAGAAGCAGGGTTGATCACTGAAGCTTTCTTT	CASSQEAGLITEAFF
TRBV19	many	TRBJ2-7	NA	TGTGCCAGTAGCCCAAAGGGGGGGGACGAGCAGTACTTC	CASSPKGGDEQYF
TRBV4-2	many	TRBJ2-5	TRBD2	TGTGCCAGCAGCCAAGATGGTCTAGCGGGCTTCCAAGAGACCCAGTACTTC	CASSQDGLAGFQETQYF
TRBV18	many	TRBJ1-2	NA	TGTGCCAGCTCCGGGGCAGGTACAGCTAACTATGGCTACACCTTC	CASSGAGTANYGYTF
TRBV5-4	few	TRBJ2-3	TRBD1	TGTGCCAGCAGCCACCGGGACAGGGGGTCAGATACGCAGTATTTT	CASSHRDRGSDTQYF
TRBV7-2	many	TRBJ2-5	NA	TGTGCCAGCAGCAACAACAGAGAGACCCAGTACTTC	CASSNNRETQYF
TRBV10-3	NA	TRBJ2-1	NA	TGTGCCATCAGTGGTGGCGGAAATTACAATGAGCAGTTCTTC	CAISGGGNYNEQFF
TRBV7-6	many	TRBJ2-3	NA	TGTGCCAGCAGCGCGGGACCCACAGATACGCAGTATTTT	CASSAGPTDTQYF
TRBV21-1	NA	TRBJ2-1	NA	TGTGCCAGCAGCAAAGCTAGCGGGCAACCCTTCTTC	CASSKASGQPFF
TRBV30	many	TRBJ1-4	NA	TGTGCCTGGAGTGTCCCGGCAGGGATAGAAAAACTGTTTTTT	CAWSVPAGIEKLFF
TRBV7-8	many	TRBJ2-7	TRBD2	TGTGCCAGCAGCTCCTCGGGACTAGCGGGAGACTACGAGCAGTACTTC	CASSSSGLAGDYEQYF
TRBV5-1	many	TRBJ1-5	TRBD1	TGCGCCAGCAGCGAGGGGACAGTTCATAATCAGCCCCAGCATTTT	CASSEGTVHNQPQHF
TRBV10-2	many	TRBJ2-7	NA	TGCGCCAGCAGGGGGGACTCCCGAAATTCCTACGAGCAGTACTTC	CASRGDSRNSYEQYF
TRBV2	few	TRBJ2-1	NA	TGTGCCAGCATTGCGGGCCGTCATGGGGCCAATGAGCAGTTCTTC	CASIAGRHGANEQFF
TRBV29-1	many	TRBJ2-3	NA	TGCAGCGTTGCAGGGGACACAGATACGCAGTATTTT	CSVAGDTDTQYF
TRBV13	many	TRBJ2-3	TRBD1	TGTGCCAGCAGCTTAAGGACAGGGGCGGGAGATACGCAGTATTTT	CASSLRTGAGDTQYF
TRBV7-2	many	TRBJ2-3	NA	TGTGCCAGCAGCTTAGATCCGGGACTTGCAGATACGCAGTATTTT	CASSLDPGLADTQYF
TRBV24-1	NA	TRBJ2-7	NA	TGTGCCACCGACCATTACGAGCAGTACTTC	CATDHYEQYF
TRBV2	few	TRBJ1-5	NA	TGTGCCAGCGGGGGGTTATTCTCCAGGGACCAGCCCCAGCATTTT	CASGGLFSRDQPQHF
TRBV19	many	TRBJ2-1	NA	TGTGCCAGTAGTATCACCGAGGGACATAAATCCTACAATGAGCAGTTCTTC	CASSITEGHKSYNEQFF
TRBV6-5	many	TRBJ2-7	NA	TGTGCCAGCAGTCTCCGGGACGAGGTAGAGCAGTACTTC	CASSLRDEVEQYF
TRBV2	many	TRBJ1-1	NA	TGTGCCAGCAGTGAGGGCGGGAACACTGAAGCTTTCTTT	CASSEGGNTEAFF
TRBV7-9	few	TRBJ2-2	TRBD1	TGTGCCAGCAGCCCGGACAGGGACACCGGGGAGCTGTTTTTT	CASSPDRDTGELFF
TRBV12-3/TRBV12-4	many	TRBJ2-7	NA	TGTGCCAGCAGTATACAAAGCTCCTACGAGCAGTACTTC	CASSIQSSYEQYF
TRBV12-3/TRBV12-4	many	TRBJ1-1	NA	TGTGCCAGCAGGGGGATTAGGCAGAACACTGAAGCTTTCTTT	CASRGIRQNTEAFF
TRBV7-6	few	TRBJ2-3	TRBD2	TGTGCCAGCAGCTTGTCGGGCGGGGGGGATACGCAGTATTTT	CASSLSGGGDTQYF
TRBV6-6	many	TRBJ2-3	NA	TGTGCCAGCAGCGGGACGAGAGTTAGCACAGATACGCAGTATTTT	CASSGTRVSTDTQYF
TRBV29-1	NA	TRBJ2-3	NA	TGCAGCGTTGTCCGAGATGCCACAGATACGCAGTATTTT	CSVVRDATDTQYF
TRBV11-2	many	TRBJ2-1	TRBD2	TGTGCCAGCAGCTCTCCGGGACTAGCGAAATACAATGAGCAGTTCTTC	CASSSPGLAKYNEQFF
TRBV5-5	few	TRBJ1-1	TRBD1	TGTGCCAGCAGCCAACAATGGGACAGAGAAGCTTTCTTT	CASSQQWDREAFF
TRBV3-1	many	TRBJ2-2	NA	TGTGCCAGCAGCCAAAGGGGCGCCGGGGAGCTGTTTTTT	CASSQRGAGELFF
TRBV28	many	TRBJ2-5	NA	TGTGCCAGCAGTATTGATGGGGCCTCGCAAGAGACCCAGTACTTC	CASSIDGASQETQYF
TRBV11-3	NA	TRBJ2-3	NA	TGTGCCAGCAGCTCGGGAGCGAGCACAGATACGCAGTATTTT	CASSSGASTDTQYF
TRBV20-1	many	TRBJ1-2	NA	TGCAGTGCGAGACCCAGAGCCTATGGCTACACCTTC	CSARPRAYGYTF
TRBV7-9	few	TRBJ2-2	TRBD1	TGTGTCAGCAGACTGGACAGGGAGGACACCGGGGAGCTGTTTTTT	CVSRLDREDTGELFF